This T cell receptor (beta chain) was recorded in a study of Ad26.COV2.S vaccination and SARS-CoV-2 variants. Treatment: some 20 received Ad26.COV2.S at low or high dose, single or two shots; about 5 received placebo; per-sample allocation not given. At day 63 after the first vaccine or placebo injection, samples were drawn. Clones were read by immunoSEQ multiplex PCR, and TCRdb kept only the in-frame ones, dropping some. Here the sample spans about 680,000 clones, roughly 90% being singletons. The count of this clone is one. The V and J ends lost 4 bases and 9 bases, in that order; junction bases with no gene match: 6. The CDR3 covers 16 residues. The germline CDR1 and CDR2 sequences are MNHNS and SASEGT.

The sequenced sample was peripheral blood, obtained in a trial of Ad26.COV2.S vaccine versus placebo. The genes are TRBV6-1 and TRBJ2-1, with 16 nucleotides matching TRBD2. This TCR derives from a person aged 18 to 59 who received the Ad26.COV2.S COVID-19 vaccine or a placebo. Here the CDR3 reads CASSALGTSGRGEQFF. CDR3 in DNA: TGTGCCAGCAGTGCCCTGGGGACTAGCGGGAGGGGTGAGCAGTTCTTC.